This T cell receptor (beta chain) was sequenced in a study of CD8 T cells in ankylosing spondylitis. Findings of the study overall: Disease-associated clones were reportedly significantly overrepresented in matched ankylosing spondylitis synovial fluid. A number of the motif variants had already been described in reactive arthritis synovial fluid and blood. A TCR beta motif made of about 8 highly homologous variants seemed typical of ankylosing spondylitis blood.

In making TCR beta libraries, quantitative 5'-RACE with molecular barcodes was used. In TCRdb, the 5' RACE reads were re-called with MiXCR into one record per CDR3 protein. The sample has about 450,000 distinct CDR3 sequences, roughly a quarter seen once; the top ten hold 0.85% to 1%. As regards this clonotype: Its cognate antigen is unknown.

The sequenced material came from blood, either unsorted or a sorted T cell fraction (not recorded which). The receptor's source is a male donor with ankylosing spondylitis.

CDR3 DNA sequence: TGTGCCAGCAGGGTAGCGGGAGTTTCCAATGAGCAGTTCTTC. This encodes CASRVAGVSNEQFF. The rearrangement uses TRBV6-1 and TRBJ2-1; 9 positions agree with TRBD2. The CDR3 consists of 14 residues. After removal of 6 bases from V and 6 bases from J, the junction contained 6 bases not matched to a gene. Germline V gene data show CDR1 as MNHNS and CDR2 as SASEGT.